Reported below is one T cell receptor (beta chain). Its antigen is undetermined. V was clipped by 1 base and J by 4 bases; unmatched bases: 12. The CDR3 loop spans 18 amino acids. CDR1 and CDR2 (germline): LNHDA, SQIVND (reference sequence). This specimen belongs to a study of T cells in localized non-small cell lung cancer. Notes on the study in general: Compared with tumor, uninvolved adjacent lung displayed greater T cell clonality, ranking highest overall. A denser population of T cells in blood accompanied longer overall survival. Because sequencing included only one region (of the tumor), heterogeneity remains possible.

Assay used: immunoSEQ multiplex PCR; TCRdb lists only in-frame clones, some missing. The table records fewer than 40,000 clones, roughly 90% of them present only once. The clonotype originates from a man aged 40 to 70 with stage III lung adenocarcinoma. The chain recombines TRBV19 with TRBJ2-3, with 9 nucleotides matching TRBD1. Sequenced here: peripheral blood mononuclear cells, sampled before any cancer treatment. The CDR3 loop is CASSIGWNRGQYADTQYF. The CDR3 nucleotides are TGTGCCAGTAGTATAGGATGGAACAGGGGGCAGTATGCAGATACGCAGTATTTT.